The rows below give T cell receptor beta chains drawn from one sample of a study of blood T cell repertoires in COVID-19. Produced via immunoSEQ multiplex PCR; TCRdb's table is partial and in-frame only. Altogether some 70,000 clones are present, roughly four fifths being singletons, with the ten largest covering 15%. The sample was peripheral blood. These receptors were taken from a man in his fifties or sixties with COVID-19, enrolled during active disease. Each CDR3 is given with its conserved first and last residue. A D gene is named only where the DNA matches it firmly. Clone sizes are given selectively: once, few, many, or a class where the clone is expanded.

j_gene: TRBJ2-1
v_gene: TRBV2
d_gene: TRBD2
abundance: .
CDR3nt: TGTGCCAGCAGTGAGCAGCGGGGCGCCTACAATGAGCAGTTCTTC
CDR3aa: CASSEQRGAYNEQFF

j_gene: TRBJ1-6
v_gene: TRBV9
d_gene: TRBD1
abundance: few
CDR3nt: TGTGCCAGCAGCGCCCTGACAGGGAATTCACCCCTCCACTTT
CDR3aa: CASSALTGNSPLHF

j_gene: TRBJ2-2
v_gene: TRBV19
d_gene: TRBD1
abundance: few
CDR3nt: TGTGCCAGCCGGGACAGGGGTAGGATCGGGGAGCTGTTTTTT
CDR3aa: CASRDRGRIGELFF

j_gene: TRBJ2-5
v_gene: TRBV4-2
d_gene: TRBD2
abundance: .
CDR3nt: TGTGCCAGCAGCCAATCAAGACTAGCCCAAGAGACCCAGTACTTC
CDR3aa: CASSQSRLAQETQYF

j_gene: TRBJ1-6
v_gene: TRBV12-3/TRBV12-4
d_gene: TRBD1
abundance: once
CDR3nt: TGTGCCAGCAGTTTTAGCCGGGACAGGGGCAACCACTTT
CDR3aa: CASSFSRDRGNHF

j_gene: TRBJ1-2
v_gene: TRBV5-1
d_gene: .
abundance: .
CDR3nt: TGCGCCAGCAGCTTGGAGTCGGGGACTAACTATGGCTACACCTTC
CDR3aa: CASSLESGTNYGYTF

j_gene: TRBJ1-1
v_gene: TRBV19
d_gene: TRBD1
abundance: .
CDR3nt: TGTGCCAGTATCGTCACAGGGGCCACTGAAGCTTTCTTT
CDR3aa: CASIVTGATEAFF

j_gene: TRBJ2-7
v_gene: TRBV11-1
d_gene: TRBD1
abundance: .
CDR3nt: TGTGCCAGCAGCTTAGCGGCAGGGGGCTACGAGCAGTACTTC
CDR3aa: CASSLAAGGYEQYF

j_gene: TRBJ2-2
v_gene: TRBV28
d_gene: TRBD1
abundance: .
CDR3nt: TGTGCCAGCACCCTACCGGGACAGGGGACCGGGGAGCTGTTTTTT
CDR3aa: CASTLPGQGTGELFF

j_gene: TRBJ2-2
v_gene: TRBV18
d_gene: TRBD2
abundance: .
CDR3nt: TGTGCCAGCTCACCAGGGACTAGCGGGAGAGGCGGGGAGCTGTTTTTT
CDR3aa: CASSPGTSGRGGELFF

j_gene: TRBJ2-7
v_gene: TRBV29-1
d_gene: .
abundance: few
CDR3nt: TGCAGCGTTGACCCCGGCTACGAGCAGTACTTC
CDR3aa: CSVDPGYEQYF

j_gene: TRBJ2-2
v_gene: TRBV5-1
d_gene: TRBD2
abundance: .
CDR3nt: TGCGCCAGCAGCTTTACCGCGGGAGGGAACACCGGGGAGCTGTTTTTT
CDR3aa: CASSFTAGGNTGELFF

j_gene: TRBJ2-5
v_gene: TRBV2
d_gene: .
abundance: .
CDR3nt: TGTGCCAGCAGTGGGCTAGCCGATGAGACCCAGTACTTC
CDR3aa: CASSGLADETQYF

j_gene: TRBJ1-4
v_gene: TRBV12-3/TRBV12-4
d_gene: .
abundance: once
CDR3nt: TGTGCCAGCAGTGAGGGTAGTGTTGAAAAACTGTTTTTT
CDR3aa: CASSEGSVEKLFF

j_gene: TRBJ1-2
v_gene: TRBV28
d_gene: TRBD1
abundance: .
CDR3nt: TGTGCCACCCGGACAGGGGGCTACTATGGCTACACCTTC
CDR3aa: CATRTGGYYGYTF

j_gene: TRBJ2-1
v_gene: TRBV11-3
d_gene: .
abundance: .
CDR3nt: TGTGCCAGCAGCTTAGATGGCCGAGTGAGCGAGTACAATGAGCAGTTCTTC
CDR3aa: CASSLDGRVSEYNEQFF

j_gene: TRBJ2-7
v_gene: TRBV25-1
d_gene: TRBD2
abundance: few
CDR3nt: TGTGCCAGCAGTGTAGCGGGAGGGCTCCGGGAGCAGTACTTC
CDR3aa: CASSVAGGLREQYF

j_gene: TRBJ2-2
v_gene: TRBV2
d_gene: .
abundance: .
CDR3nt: TGTGCCAGCAGTGAGGTCGGCACCGGGGAGCTGTTTTTT
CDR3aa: CASSEVGTGELFF

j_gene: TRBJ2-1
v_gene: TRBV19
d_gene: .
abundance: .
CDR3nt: TGTGCCAGTAGTATAGCCCTCAGGGGGGTCCATGAGCAGTTCTTC
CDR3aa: CASSIALRGVHEQFF

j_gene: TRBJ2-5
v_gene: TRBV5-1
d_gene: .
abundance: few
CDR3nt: TGCGCCAGCCACCCTAGGCAGCTAGGAGAGACCCAGTACTTC
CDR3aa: CASHPRQLGETQYF

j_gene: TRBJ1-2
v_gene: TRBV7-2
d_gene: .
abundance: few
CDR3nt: TGTGCCAGCAGCTCCCGCCCGGGTTTCTATGGCTACACCTTC
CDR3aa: CASSSRPGFYGYTF

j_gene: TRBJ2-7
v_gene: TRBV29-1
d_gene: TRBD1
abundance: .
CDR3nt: TGCAGCGTTGCCGGACAGGTTTACGAGCAGTACTTC
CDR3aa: CSVAGQVYEQYF

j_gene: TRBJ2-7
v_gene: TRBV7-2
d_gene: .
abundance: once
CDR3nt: TGTGCCAGCAGCCGCACCCCCGGTAGCTCCTACGAGCAGTACTTC
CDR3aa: CASSRTPGSSYEQYF

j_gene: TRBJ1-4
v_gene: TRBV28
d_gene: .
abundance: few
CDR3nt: TGTGCCAGCACCTCCGGGGGGGTCGAGATTGAAAAACTGTTTTTT
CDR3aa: CASTSGGVEIEKLFF

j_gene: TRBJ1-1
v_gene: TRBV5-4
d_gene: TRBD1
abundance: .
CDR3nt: TGTGCCAGCAGCGACAGGGGCCGTGGGGCAACTGAAGCTTTCTTT
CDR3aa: CASSDRGRGATEAFF

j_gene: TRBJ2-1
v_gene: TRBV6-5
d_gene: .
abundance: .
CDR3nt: TGTGCCAGCAGCAGGGGTCGGGAGCAGTTCTTC
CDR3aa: CASSRGREQFF

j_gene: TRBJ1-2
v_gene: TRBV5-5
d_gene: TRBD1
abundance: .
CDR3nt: TGTGCCAGCAGCGTGACAGGGGACTATGGCTACACCTTC
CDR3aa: CASSVTGDYGYTF

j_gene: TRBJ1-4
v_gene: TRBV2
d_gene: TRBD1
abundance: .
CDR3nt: TGTGCCAGCAGGGGCGGACAGGGGGCCCTTAATGAAAAACTGTTTTTT
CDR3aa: CASRGGQGALNEKLFF

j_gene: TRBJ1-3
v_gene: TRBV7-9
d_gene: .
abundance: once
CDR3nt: TGTGCCAGCAGCTCCGACGGACGCCGGGGGGGAAACACCATATATTTT
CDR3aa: CASSSDGRRGGNTIYF

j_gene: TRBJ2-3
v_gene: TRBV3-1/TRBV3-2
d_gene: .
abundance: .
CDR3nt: TGTGCCAGCAGCCAAGAAGCGACAGATACGCAGTATTTT
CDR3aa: CASSQEATDTQYF

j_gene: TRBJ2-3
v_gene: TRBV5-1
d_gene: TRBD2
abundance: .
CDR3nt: TGCGCCAGCAGCCTCACTAGCGGGGGATTCAAAGATACGCAGTATTTT
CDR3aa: CASSLTSGGFKDTQYF

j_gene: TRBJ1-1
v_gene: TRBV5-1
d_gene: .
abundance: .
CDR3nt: TGCGCCAGCAGCCTGACGGGGGATAACACTGAAGCTTTCTTT
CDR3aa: CASSLTGDNTEAFF

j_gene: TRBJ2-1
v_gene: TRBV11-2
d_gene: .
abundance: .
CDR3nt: TGTGCCAGCAGCTTAAACAGGATTTCTTACAATGAGCAGTTCTTC
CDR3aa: CASSLNRISYNEQFF

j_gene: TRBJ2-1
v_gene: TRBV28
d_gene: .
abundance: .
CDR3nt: TGTGCCAGCAGTCGGCTCGGTGAGGGCCATCCTGAGCAGTTCTTC
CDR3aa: CASSRLGEGHPEQFF

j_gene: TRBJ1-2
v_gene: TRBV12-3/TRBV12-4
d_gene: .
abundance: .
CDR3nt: TGTGCCAGCAGTTTACCGGGTAACTATGGCTACACCTTC
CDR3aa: CASSLPGNYGYTF

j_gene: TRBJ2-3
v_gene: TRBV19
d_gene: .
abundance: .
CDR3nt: TGTGCCAGTAGTTCGAGGGACAAGGGTTCTAGCACAGATACGCAGTATTTT
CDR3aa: CASSSRDKGSSTDTQYF

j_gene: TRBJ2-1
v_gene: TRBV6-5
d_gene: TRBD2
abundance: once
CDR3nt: TGTGCCAGCAGTTGGGTGAGCGGGGAGTCCTACAATGAGCAGTTCTTC
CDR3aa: CASSWVSGESYNEQFF

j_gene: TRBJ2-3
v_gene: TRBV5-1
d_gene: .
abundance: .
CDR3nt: TGCGCCAGCAGCTTGGATCAGGGCCCAGATACGCAGTATTTT
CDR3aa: CASSLDQGPDTQYF

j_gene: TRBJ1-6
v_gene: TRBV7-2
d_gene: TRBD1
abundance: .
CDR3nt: TGTGCCAGCAGTCAAAGGGGGCCGGGGTCACCCCTCCACTTT
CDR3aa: CASSQRGPGSPLHF

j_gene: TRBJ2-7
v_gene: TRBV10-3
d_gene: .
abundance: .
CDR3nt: TGTGCCGCTGGGAGCAGCTACGAGCAGTACTTC
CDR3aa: CAAGSSYEQYF

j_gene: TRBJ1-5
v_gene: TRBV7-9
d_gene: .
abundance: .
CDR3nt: TGTGCCAGCAGCTTCCTCCCCGGGCCCCAGCATTTT
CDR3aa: CASSFLPGPQHF

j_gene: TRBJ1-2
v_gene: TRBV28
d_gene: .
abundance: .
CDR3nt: TGTGCCAGCAGTTTAATTGTGGGGGCGTGGGGAGATGAAGATGGCTACACCTTC
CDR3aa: CASSLIVGAWGDEDGYTF

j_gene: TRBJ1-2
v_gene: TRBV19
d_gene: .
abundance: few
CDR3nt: TGTGCCAGTAGTCCCTTAGGGGGATCCAACTATGGCTACACCTTC
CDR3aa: CASSPLGGSNYGYTF

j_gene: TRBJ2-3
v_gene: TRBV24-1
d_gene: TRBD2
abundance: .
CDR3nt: TGTGCCACCAGTGATTTGACCGGACTAGCGGGAGTCGAAGATACGCAGTATTTT
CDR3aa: CATSDLTGLAGVEDTQYF

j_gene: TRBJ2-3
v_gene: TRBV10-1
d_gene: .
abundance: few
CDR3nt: TGCGCCAGCAGTTTGGACTTCGGCACAGATACGCAGTATTTT
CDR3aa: CASSLDFGTDTQYF

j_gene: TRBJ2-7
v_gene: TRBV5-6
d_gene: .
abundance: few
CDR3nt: TGTGCCAGCAGCTTGTGGGTGACTAGTTCTTACGAGCAGTACTTC
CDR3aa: CASSLWVTSSYEQYF

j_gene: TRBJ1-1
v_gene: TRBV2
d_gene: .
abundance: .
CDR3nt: TGTGCCAGCAGTCCCGACAGACATAACACTGAAGCTTTCTTT
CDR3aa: CASSPDRHNTEAFF

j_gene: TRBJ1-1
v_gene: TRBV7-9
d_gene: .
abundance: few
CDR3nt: TGTGCCAGCAGCTTAGTATTAGTGTTCGCGGGGAACACTGAAGCTTTCTTT
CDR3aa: CASSLVLVFAGNTEAFF

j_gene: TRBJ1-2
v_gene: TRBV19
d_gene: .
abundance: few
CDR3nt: TGTGCCAGTAGTATGTGGACTCGTGGCTACACCTTC
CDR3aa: CASSMWTRGYTF

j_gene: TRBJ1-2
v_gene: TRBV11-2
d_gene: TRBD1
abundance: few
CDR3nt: TGTGCCAGCAGCCGGGGACAGGGGAATGGCTACACCTTC
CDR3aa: CASSRGQGNGYTF

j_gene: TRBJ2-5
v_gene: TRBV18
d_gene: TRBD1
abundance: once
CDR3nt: TGTGCCAGCTCAGCCACAGGGGGAGTGGAGACCCAGTACTTC
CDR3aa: CASSATGGVETQYF

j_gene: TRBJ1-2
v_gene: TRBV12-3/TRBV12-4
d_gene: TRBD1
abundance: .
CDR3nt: TGTGCCAGCAGTTCATCGGGACAGAATGGCTACACCTTC
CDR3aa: CASSSSGQNGYTF

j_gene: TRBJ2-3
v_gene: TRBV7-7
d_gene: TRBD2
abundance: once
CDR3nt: TGTGCCAGCAGCTTAGGACTAGCGGGGGGAGATACGCAGTATTTT
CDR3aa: CASSLGLAGGDTQYF

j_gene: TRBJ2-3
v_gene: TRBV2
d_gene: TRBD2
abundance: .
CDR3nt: TGTGCCAGCAGTGATAGGAGCGGGAGTTCAGATACGCAGTATTTT
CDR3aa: CASSDRSGSSDTQYF

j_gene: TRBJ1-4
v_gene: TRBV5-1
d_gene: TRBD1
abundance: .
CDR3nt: TGCGCCACCCGGACAGGGAGTTTACCTAATGAAAAACTGTTTTTT
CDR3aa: CATRTGSLPNEKLFF